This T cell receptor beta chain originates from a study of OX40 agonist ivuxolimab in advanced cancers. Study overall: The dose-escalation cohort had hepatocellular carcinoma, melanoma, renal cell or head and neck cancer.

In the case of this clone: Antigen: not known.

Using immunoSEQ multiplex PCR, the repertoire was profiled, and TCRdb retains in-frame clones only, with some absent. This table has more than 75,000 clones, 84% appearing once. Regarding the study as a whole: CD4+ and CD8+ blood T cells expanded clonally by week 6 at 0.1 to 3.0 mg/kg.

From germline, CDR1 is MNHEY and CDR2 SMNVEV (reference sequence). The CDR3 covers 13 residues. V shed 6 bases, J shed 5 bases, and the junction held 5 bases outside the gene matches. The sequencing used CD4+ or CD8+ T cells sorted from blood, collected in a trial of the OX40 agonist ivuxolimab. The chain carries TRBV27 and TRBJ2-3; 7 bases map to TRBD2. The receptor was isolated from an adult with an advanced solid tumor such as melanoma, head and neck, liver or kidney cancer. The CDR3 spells CASRSAGRDTQYF. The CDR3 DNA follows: TGTGCCAGCAGATCAGCGGGGAGAGATACGCAGTATTTT.